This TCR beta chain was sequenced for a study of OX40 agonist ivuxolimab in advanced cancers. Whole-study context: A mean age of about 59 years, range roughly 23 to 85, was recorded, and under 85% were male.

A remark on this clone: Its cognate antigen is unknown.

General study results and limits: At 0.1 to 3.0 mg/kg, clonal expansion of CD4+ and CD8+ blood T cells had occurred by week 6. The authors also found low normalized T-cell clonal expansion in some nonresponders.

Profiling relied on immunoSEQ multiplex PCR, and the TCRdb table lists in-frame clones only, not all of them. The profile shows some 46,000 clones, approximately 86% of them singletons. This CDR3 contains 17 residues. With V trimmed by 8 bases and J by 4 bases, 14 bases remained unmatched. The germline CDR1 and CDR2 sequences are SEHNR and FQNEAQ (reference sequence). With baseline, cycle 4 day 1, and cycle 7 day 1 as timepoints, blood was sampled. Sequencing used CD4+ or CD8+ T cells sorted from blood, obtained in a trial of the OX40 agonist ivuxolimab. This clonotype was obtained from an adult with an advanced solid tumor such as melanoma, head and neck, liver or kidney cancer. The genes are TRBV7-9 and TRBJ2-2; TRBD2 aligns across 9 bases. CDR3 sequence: CASCEGSGSASTGELFF. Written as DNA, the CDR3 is TGTGCCAGCTGCGAGGGTAGCGGGAGCGCCAGCACCGGGGAGCTGTTTTTT.